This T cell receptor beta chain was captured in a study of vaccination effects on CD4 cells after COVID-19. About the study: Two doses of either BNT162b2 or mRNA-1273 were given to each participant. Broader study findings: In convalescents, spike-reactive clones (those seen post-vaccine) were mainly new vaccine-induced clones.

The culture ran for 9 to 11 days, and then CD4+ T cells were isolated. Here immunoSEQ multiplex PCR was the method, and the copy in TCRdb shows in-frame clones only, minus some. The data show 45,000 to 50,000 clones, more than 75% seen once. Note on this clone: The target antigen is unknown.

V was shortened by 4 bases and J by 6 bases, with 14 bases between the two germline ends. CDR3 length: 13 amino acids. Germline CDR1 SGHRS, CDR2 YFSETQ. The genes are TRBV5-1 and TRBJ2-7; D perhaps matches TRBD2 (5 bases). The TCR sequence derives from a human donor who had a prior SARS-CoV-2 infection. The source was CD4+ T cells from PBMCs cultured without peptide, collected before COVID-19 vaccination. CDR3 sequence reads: CASSTGIRGEQYF. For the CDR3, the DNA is TGCGCCAGCAGCACGGGGATACGCGGCGAGCAGTACTTC.